A selection of T cell receptor beta chains follows, all from one sample in a study of brain T cells in children with intractable seizures. Only in-frame clones appear in the TCRdb table, and some are missing; sequencing was by immunoSEQ multiplex PCR. The sample lists about 64,000 clones, 95% to 97% occurring once. Here the sequenced sample was peripheral blood, taken at surgery. These receptor sequences come from a boy in the first two years of life with focal cortical dysplasia and intractable seizures. CDR3s include the opening cysteine and the closing phenylalanine or tryptophan. The order of the fields is J gene, V gene, CDR3 protein.

>TRBJ2-3|TRBV2
CASRLAGEISTQYF
>TRBJ2-7|TRBV7-2
CASSLRIGGAVEQYF
>TRBJ1-2|TRBV5-6
CASSLAAGNGYTF
>TRBJ1-5|TRBV9
CASSPEAESNQPQHF
>TRBJ1-3|TRBV9
CASSVASGNTIYF
>TRBJ1-2|TRBV11-2
CASSLTKGMGGYTF
>TRBJ2-7|TRBV18
CASSPPGYEQYF
>TRBJ2-3|TRBV2
CASSGTRGGDTQYF
>TRBJ2-7|TRBV7-2
CASSSGLGLYEQYF
>TRBJ2-7|TRBV2
CASSVRTGTYEQYF
>TRBJ2-7|TRBV4-1
CASSQALYYEQYF
>TRBJ2-7|TRBV7-6
CASSPPFRGPTSYEQYF
>TRBJ2-1|TRBV19
CASRGSSYNEQFF
>TRBJ2-2|TRBV28
CASSPLDGNTGELFF
>TRBJ1-1|TRBV2
CASSEAPGATEAFF
>TRBJ1-5|TRBV5-8
CASSLGGQYNQPQHF
>TRBJ1-2|TRBV4-1
CASSQGGQPDTF
>TRBJ2-7|TRBV18
CASSPRYPGSSSYEQYF
>TRBJ2-1|TRBV5-3
CARSLRWTYNEQFF
>TRBJ2-1|TRBV6-5
CASSRLAGEHNEQFF
>TRBJ2-5|TRBV4-1
CASSQVQGETQYF
>TRBJ2-5|TRBV12-3/TRBV12-4
CASSLRGETQYF
>TRBJ1-2|TRBV5-1
CASSLTTGHYGYTF
>TRBJ2-5|TRBV11-3
CASSRGQGSSMTQYF
>TRBJ1-5|TRBV12-5
CASGLATGTDSNQPQHF
>TRBJ2-2|TRBV28
CASSFPTAGYTGELFF
>TRBJ2-7|TRBV5-1
CASSLAETGKRYEQYF
>TRBJ2-7|TRBV1
CTSNAGGSYEQYF
>TRBJ2-5|TRBV4-1
CASSQDSRLAGGPRETQYF
>TRBJ1-4|TRBV21-1
CASSKVLLRHNNEKLFF
>TRBJ2-3|TRBV5-1
CASSFGSTDTQYF
>TRBJ1-2|TRBV28
CASSFADYGYTF
>TRBJ2-7|TRBV6-2/TRBV6-3
CASSMPYEQYF
>TRBJ1-1|TRBV4-1
CASSQLTGVGAGTEAFF
>TRBJ1-4|TRBV27
CASSFLHRVTNEKLFF
>TRBJ1-6|TRBV5-5
CASSWDDRGLFSPLHF
>TRBJ1-1|TRBV6-5
CASSYLYTGQAEAFF
>TRBJ1-5|TRBV5-1
CASSASGAQPQHF
>TRBJ1-3|TRBV18
CASSPTDTRNTIYF
>TRBJ1-2|TRBV12-3/TRBV12-4
CASSFGRRQGYTF
>TRBJ1-5|TRBV27
CASSSGQGNQPQHF
>TRBJ2-7|TRBV25-1
CASSAGTSGSYEQYF
>TRBJ2-2|TRBV21-1
CASSKAGSWEGQQPNTGELFF
>TRBJ1-6|TRBV2
CASSEVPVYNSPLHF
>TRBJ2-7|TRBV6-6
CASSYDLGTYEQYF
>TRBJ2-3|TRBV10-3
CAISAPSGGTDTQYF
>TRBJ1-2|TRBV6-6
CASRSPGADGYTF
>TRBJ2-3|TRBV5-4
CASTGGGLGTDTQYF
>TRBJ2-7|TRBV18
CASSPNRGQREQYF
>TRBJ1-2|TRBV6-5
CASSYGHLDPFGYTF
>TRBJ2-5|TRBV7-9
CASSLAPQRGGETQYF
>TRBJ2-2|TRBV6-1
CASSEDRVPGELFF
>TRBJ2-1|TRBV28
CASSGGASSYNEQFF
>TRBJ2-5|TRBV5-1
CASSLVGAGGTQYF
>TRBJ2-3|TRBV7-2
CASRRFGRLAGEADTQYF